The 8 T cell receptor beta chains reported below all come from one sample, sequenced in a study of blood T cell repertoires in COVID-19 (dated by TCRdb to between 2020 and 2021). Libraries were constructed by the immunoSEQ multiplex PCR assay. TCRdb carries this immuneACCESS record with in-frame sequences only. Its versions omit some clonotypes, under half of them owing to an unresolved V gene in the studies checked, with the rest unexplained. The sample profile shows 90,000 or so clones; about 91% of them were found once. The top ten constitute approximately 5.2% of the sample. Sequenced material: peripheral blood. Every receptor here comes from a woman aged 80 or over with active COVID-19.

The CDR3 bases are TGTGCCAGTAGTACTGGGCCCGGTGGGAACATTCAGTACTTC. Translating it yields CASSTGPGGNIQYF. This chain connects TRBV19 to TRBJ2-4; D remains ambiguous. With 4 bases removed from V and 7 bases from J, the gap between germline ends came to 14 bases. Germline values: CDR1 LNHDA, CDR2 SQIVND (reference sequence). The CDR3 runs 14 residues.

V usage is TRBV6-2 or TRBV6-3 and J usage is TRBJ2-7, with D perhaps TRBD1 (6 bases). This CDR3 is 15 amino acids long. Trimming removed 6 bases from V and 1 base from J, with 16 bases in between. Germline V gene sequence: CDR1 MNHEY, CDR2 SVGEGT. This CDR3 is CASSSDRSGSYEQYF. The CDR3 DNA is TGTGCCAGCAGCTCGGACAGAAGTGGGTCCTACGAGCAGTACTTC.

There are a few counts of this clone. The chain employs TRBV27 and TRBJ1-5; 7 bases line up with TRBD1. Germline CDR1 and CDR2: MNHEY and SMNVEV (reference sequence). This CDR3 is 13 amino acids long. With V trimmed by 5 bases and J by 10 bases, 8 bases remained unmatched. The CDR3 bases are TGTGCCAGCAGTCCGGACAGGCGATCACCCCAGCATTTT. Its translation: CASSPDRRSPQHF.

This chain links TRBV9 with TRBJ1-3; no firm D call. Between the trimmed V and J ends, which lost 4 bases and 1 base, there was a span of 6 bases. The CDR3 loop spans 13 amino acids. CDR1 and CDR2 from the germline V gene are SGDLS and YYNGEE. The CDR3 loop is CASSRGSGNTIYF. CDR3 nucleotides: TGTGCCAGCAGCCGCGGTTCTGGAAACACCATATATTTT.

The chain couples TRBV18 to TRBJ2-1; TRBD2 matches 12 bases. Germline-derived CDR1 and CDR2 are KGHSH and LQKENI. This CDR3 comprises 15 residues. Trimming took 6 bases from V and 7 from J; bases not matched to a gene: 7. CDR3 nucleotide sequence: TGTGCCAGCTCCTTAGGTCTAGCGGGAGGGAATGAGCAGTTCTTC. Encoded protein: CASSLGLAGGNEQFF. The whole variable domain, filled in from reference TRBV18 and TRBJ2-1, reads NAGVMQNPRHLVRRRGQEARLRCSPMKGHSHVYWYRQLPEEGLKFMVYLQKENIIDESGMPKERFSAEFPKEGPSILRIQQVVRGDSAAYFCASSLGLAGGNEQFFGPGTRLTVL.

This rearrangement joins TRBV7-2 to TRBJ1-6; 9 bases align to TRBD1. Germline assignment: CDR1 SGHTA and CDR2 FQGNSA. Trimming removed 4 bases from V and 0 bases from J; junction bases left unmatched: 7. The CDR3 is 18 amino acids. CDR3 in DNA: TGTGCCAGCAGCTCCACCGGGACAGGGAGCTCCTATAATTCACCCCTCCACTTT. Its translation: CASSSTGTGSSYNSPLHF.

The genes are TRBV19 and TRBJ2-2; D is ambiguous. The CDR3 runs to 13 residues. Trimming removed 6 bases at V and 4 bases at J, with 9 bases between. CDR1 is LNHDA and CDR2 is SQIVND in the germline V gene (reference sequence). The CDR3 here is CASSPTGTGELFF. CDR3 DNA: TGTGCCAGTAGCCCCACGGGCACCGGGGAGCTGTTTTTT.

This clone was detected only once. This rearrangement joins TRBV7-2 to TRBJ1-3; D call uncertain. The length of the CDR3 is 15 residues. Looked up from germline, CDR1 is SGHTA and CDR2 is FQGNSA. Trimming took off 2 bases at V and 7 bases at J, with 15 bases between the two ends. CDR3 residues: CASSLITAPYNTIYF. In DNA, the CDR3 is TGTGCCAGCAGCTTAATCACAGCCCCGTATAACACCATATATTTT.